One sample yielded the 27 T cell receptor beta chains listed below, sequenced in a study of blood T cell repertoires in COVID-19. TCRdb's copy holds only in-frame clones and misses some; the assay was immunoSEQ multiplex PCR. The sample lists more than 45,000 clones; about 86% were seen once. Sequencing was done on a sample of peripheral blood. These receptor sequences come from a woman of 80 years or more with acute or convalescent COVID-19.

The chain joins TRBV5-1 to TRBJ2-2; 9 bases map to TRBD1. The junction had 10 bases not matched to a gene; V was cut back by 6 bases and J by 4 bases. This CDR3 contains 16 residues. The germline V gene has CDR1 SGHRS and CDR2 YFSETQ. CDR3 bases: TGCGCCAGCACCCAAAGGGGACAGGGAAGCACCGGGGAGCTGTTTTTT. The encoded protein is CASTQRGQGSTGELFF.

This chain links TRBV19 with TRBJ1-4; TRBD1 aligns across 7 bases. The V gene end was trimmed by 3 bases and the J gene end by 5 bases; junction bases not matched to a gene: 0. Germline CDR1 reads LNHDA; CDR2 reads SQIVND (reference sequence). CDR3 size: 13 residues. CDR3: CASSIRGNEKLFF. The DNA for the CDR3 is TGTGCCAGTAGTATCAGGGGGAATGAAAAACTGTTTTTT.

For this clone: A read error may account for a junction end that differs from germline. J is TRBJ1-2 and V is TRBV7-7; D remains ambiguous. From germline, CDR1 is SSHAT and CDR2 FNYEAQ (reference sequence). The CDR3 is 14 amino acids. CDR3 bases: TGTGCTAGCAGCTCCCCGCCGGAGAAAGATGGCTACACCTTC. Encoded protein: CASSSPPEKDGYTF.

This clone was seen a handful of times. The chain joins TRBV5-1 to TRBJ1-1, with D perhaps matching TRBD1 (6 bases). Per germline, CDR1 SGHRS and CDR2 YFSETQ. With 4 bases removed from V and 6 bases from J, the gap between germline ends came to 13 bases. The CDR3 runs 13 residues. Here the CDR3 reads CASSNYRDAEAFF. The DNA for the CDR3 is TGCGCCAGCAGCAACTACAGGGATGCTGAAGCTTTCTTT. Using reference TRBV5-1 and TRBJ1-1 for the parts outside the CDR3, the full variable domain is KAGVTQTPRYLIKTRGQQVTLSCSPISGHRSVSWYQQTPGQGLQFLFEYFSETQRNKGNFPGRFSGRQFSNSRSEMNVSTLELGDSALYLCASSNYRDAEAFFGQGTRLTVV.

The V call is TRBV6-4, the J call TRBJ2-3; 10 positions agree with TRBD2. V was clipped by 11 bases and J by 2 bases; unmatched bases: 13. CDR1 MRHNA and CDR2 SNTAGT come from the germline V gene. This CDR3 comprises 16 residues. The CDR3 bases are TGTGCCGCTGGATCCCGGACTAGCGGTTTCACAGATACGCAGTATTTT. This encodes CAAGSRTSGFTDTQYF.

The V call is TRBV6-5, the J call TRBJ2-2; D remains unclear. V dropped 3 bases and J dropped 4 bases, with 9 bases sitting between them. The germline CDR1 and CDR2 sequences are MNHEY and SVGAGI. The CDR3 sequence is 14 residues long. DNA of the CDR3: TGTGCCAGCAGTTATGGTCCCAGCACCGGGGAGCTGTTTTTT. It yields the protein CASSYGPSTGELFF.

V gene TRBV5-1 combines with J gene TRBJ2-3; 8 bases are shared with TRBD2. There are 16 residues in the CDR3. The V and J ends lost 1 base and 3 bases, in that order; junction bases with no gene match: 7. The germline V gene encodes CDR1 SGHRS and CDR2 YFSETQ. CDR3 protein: CASSLSRGGRTDTQYF. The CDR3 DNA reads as TGCGCCAGCAGCTTGAGTCGGGGGGGCCGGACAGATACGCAGTATTTT.

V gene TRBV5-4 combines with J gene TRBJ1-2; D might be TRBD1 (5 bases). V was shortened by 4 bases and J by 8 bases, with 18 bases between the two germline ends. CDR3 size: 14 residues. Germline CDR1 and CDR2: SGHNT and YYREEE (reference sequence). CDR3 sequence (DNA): TGTGCCAGCAGCGCCGACCGGGGGAAGGACGGCTACACCTTC. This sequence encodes CASSADRGKDGYTF.

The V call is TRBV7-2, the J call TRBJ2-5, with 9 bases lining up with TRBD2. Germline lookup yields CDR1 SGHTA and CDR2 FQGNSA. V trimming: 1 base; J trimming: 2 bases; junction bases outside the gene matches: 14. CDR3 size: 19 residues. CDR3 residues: CASSLESLAGIRGQETQYF. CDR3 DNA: TGTGCCAGCAGCTTAGAGTCGCTAGCGGGGATAAGGGGGCAAGAGACCCAGTACTTC.

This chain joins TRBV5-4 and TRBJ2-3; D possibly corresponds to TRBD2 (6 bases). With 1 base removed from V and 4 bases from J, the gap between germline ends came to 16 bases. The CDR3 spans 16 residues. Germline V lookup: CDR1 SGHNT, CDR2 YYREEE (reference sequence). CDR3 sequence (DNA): TGTGCCAGCAGCTTGAAGGTTGCGGGGTGGGCAGATACGCAGTATTTT. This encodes CASSLKVAGWADTQYF.

The CDR3 is CASSEGNEQFF. In DNA, the CDR3 is TGTGCCAGCAGTGAGGGCAATGAGCAGTTCTTC. The chain combines TRBV12-3 or TRBV12-4 with TRBJ2-1, with D perhaps matching TRBD2 (5 bases). V was shortened by 5 bases and J by 6 bases, with 5 bases between the two germline ends. CDR3 length: 11 residues.

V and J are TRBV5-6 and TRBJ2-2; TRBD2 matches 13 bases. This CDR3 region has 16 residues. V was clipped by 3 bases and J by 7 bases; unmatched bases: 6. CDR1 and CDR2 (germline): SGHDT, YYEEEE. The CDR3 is CASSYTSGGAVGELFF. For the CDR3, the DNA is TGTGCCAGCAGCTATACTAGCGGGGGGGCTGTCGGGGAGCTGTTTTTT.

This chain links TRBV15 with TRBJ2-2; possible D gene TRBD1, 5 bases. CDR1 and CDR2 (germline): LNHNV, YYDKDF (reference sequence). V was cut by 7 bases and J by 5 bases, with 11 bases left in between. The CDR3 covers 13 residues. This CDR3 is CATKQGWTGELFF. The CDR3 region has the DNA TGTGCCACCAAGCAGGGTTGGACCGGGGAGCTGTTTTTT.

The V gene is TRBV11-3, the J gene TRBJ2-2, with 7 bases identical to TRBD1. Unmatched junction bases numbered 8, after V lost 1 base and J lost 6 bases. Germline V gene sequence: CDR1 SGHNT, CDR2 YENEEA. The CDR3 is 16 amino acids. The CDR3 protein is CASSLVGGANAGELFF. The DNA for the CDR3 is TGTGCCAGCAGCTTAGTAGGGGGCGCTAACGCCGGGGAGCTGTTTTTT. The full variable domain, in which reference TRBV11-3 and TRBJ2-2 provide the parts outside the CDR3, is EAGVVQSPRYKIIEKKQPVAFWCNPISGHNTLYWYLQNLGQGPELLIRYENEEAVDDSQLPKDRFSAERLKGVDSTLKIQPAELGDSAVYLCASSLVGGANAGELFFGEGSRLTVL.

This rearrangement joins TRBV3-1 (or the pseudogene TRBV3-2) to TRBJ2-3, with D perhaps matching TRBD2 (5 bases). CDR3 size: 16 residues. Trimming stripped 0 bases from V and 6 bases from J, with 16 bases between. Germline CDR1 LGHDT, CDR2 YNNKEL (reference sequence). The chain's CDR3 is CASSQELDPSFDTQYF. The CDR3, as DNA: TGTGCCAGCAGCCAAGAACTCGACCCTAGCTTCGATACGCAGTATTTT.

CDR3 DNA sequence: TGTGCCAGCAGCTTAGCGGGGGCGACAAACTATGGCTACACCTTC. Its protein is CASSLAGATNYGYTF. This chain connects TRBV7-2 to TRBJ1-2, with D tentatively TRBD1 (6 bases). In germline, CDR1 is SGHTA, CDR2 FQGNSA. This CDR3 is 15 amino acids long. Trimming shortened V by 0 bases and J by 2 bases, and 10 bases separated the two germline ends. The full variable domain, completed using reference TRBV7-2 and TRBJ1-2, is GAGVSQSPSNKVTEKGKDVELRCDPISGHTALYWYRQSLGQGLEFLIYFQGNSAPDKSGLPSDRFSAERTGGSVSTLTIQRTQQEDSAVYLCASSLAGATNYGYTFGSGTRLTVV.

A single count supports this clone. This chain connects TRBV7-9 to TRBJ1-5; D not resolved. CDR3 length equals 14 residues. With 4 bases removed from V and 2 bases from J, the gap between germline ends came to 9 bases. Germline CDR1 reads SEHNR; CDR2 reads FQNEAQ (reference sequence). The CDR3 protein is CASSSARGNQPQHF. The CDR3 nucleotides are TGTGCCAGCAGCTCCGCCCGAGGCAATCAGCCCCAGCATTTT.

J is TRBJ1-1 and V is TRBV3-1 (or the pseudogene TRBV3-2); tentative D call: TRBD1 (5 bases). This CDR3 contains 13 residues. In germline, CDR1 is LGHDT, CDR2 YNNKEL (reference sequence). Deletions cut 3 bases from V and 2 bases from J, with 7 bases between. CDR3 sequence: CASSHRDNTEAFF. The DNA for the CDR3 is TGTGCCAGCAGCCACAGGGATAACACTGAAGCTTTCTTT.

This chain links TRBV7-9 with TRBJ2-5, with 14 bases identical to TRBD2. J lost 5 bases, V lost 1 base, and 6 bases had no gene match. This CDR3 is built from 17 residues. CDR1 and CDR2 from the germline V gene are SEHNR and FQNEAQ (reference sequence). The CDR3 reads CASSLGLAGGPRETQYF. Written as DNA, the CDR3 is TGTGCCAGCAGCTTAGGACTAGCGGGGGGGCCGAGGGAGACCCAGTACTTC.

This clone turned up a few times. Here the CDR3 DNA reads TGCGCCAGCAGCAGGGGGACAGGTCTACATGGCTACACCTTC. Translation: CASSRGTGLHGYTF. The chain is built from TRBV5-1 and TRBJ1-2; 8 bases align to TRBD1. Germline-derived CDR1 and CDR2 are SGHRS and YFSETQ. Germline trimming cut 4 bases from V and 6 bases from J; bases unmatched to any gene: 8. CDR3 length: 14 amino acids.

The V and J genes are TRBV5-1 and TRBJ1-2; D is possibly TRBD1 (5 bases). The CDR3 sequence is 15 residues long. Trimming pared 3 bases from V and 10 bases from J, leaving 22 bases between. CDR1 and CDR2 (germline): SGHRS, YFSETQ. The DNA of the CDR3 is TGCGCCAGCAGCTCGGGGGAGGACCACCTTAATTACTACACCTTC. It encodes CASSSGEDHLNYYTF.

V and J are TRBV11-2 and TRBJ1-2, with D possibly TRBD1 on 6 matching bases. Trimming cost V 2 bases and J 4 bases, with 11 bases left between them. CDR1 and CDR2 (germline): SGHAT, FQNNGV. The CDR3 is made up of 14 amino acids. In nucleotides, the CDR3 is TGTGCCAGCAGCTTATTGGGGGCCGGCTATGGCTACACCTTC. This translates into CASSLLGAGYGYTF.

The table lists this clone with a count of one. CDR3 loop: CAFRGYGELFF. In nucleotides, the CDR3 is TGTGCCTTCCGGGGGTACGGGGAGCTGTTTTTT. The rearrangement joins TRBV30 to TRBJ2-2; D possibly corresponds to TRBD2 (6 bases). The V end was cut by 7 bases, the J end by 7 bases, with 10 bases between. The CDR3 runs to 11 residues. The V gene's germline CDR1 is GTSNPN and CDR2 SVGIG (reference sequence).

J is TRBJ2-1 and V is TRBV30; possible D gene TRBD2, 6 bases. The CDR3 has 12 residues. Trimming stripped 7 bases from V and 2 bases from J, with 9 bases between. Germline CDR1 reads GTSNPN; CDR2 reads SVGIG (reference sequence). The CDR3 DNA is TGTGCCTCAGGGAGGACCTACAATGAGCAGTTCTTC. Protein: CASGRTYNEQFF.

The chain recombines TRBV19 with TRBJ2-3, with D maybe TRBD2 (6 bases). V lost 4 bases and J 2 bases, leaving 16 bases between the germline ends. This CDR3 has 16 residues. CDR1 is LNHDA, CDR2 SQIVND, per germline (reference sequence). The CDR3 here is CASSTTGTRLTDTQYF. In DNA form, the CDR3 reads TGTGCCAGTAGTACCACCGGGACTCGGCTCACAGATACGCAGTATTTT.

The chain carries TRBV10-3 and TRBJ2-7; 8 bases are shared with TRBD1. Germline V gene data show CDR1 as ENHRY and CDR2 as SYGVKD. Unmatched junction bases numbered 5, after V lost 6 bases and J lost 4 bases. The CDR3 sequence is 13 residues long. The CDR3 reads CAISMTGAYEQYF. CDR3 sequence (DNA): TGTGCCATCAGCATGACAGGGGCTTACGAGCAGTACTTC.

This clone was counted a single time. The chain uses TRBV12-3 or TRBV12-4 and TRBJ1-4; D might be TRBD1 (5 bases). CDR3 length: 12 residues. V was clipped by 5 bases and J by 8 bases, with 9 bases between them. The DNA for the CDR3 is TGTGCCAGCAGTCTCCGGGGGGAAAAACTGTTTTTT. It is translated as CASSLRGEKLFF.